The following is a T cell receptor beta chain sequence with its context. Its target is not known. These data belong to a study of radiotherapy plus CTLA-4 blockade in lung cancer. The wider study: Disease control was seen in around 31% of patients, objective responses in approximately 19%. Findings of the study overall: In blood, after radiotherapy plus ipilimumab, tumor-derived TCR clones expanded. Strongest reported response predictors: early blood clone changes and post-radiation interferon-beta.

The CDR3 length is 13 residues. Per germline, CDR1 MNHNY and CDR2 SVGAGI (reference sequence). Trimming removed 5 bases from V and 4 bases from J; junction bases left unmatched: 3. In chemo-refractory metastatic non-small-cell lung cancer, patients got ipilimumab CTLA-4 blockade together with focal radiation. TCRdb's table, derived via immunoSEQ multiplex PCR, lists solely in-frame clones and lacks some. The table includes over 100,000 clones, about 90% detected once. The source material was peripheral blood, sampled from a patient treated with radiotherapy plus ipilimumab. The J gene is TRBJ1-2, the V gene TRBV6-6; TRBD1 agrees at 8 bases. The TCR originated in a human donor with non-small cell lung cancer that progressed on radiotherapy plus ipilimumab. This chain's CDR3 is CASSGTGSYGYTF. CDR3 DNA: TGTGCCAGCAGTGGGACAGGAAGCTATGGCTACACCTTC.